Each of the 11 T cell receptor beta chains below was sequenced from the same sample in a study of blood T cells in healthy people across ages. Then a second PCR, running roughly 7 to 11 cycles, was carried out with a sample-barcoded 5' primer and a J-beta primer mix. TCRdb fed the 5' RACE reads into MiXCR, producing one record per CDR3 protein. The sample carries around 710,000 distinct CDR3 sequences, more than 40% recorded once. Sequencing input: blood. All receptors derive from a woman aged 55-69 years in good health.

V is TRBV28 and J is TRBJ2-5; D perhaps matches TRBD2 (6 bases). Trimming cost V 7 bases and J 3 bases, with 12 bases left between them. There are 13 residues in the CDR3. Per germline, CDR1 MDHEN and CDR2 SYDVKM. CDR3 DNA sequence: TGTGCCAGCACCCGACTAGAAGAAGAGACCCAGTACTTC. This sequence encodes CASTRLEEETQYF.

Note on this clonotype: The junction departs from the called germline gene at one end, perhaps through a read error. This rearrangement joins TRBV20-1 to TRBJ2-5; D might be TRBD2 (5 bases). Germline V gene lookup returns CDR1 DFQATT and CDR2 SNEGSKA (reference sequence). The CDR3 has 13 residues. CDR3 region: CSTRDNRRETQYF. The CDR3 DNA follows: TGCAGTACTAGAGATAATAGACGGGAGACCCAGTACTTC.

The V and J genes are TRBV20-1 and TRBJ2-1, with TRBD2 identical over 13 bases. The J call may not be correct, given that the DNA end is closer to TRBJ2-7. Germline lookup yields CDR1 DFQATT and CDR2 SNEGSKA (reference sequence). The CDR3 consists of 15 residues. CDR3 loop: CSARKTSGGYNEQYF. In DNA, the CDR3 is TGCAGTGCTAGAAAGACTAGCGGGGGGTACAATGAGCAGTACTTC.

The chain links TRBV29-1 to TRBJ2-3; D perhaps matches TRBD2 (6 bases). Germline V gene sequence: CDR1 SQVTM, CDR2 ANQGSEA. The CDR3 is 16 amino acids. Deletions cut 6 bases from V and 5 bases from J, with 24 bases between. For the CDR3, the DNA is TGCAGCGTGTCTCGGGGGACCCCTCAAGCAGGAGATACGCAGTATTTT. Its protein is CSVSRGTPQAGDTQYF.

This clonotype showed up just a few times. This chain uses TRBV11-1 with TRBJ2-7, with a weak D call TRBD2 (5 bases). The CDR3 totals 13 residues. The germline V gene encodes CDR1 SGHAT and CDR2 FQDESV (reference sequence). V gave up 3 bases and J gave up 8 bases, with 14 bases separating them. The CDR3 sequence: CASSLGWEPKQYF. CDR3 in DNA: TGTGCCAGCAGCTTGGGATGGGAGCCGAAGCAGTACTTC.

The rearrangement uses TRBV4-1 and TRBJ1-4, with a tentative D call TRBD1 (5 bases). CDR1 and CDR2 from the germline V gene are MGHRA and YSYEKL. CDR3 size: 15 residues. Trimming shortened V by 6 bases and J by 7 bases, and 18 bases separated the two germline ends. CDR3 region: CASSPAGQGSEKLFF. The CDR3 DNA is TGCGCCAGCAGTCCAGCCGGCCAGGGTAGTGAAAAACTGTTTTTT.

Of note for this clonotype: Its ends do not fully match the called genes, so a read error is possible. V is TRBV9 and J is TRBJ2-1; 8 bases agree with TRBD1. Germline-derived CDR1 and CDR2 are SGDLS and YYNGEE. The CDR3 length is 19 residues. The DNA for the CDR3 is TGTGCCAGCAGCGTAGAGGCAACAGGGGGGATACCTTCCTACAGTGAGCAGTTCTTC. It codes for CASSVEATGGIPSYSEQFF.

The chain carries TRBV7-9 and TRBJ2-5; TRBD2 matches at 7 bases. The CDR3 has 16 residues. Germline V lookup: CDR1 SEHNR, CDR2 FQNEAQ (reference sequence). V lost 4 bases to trimming and J lost 1 base; unmatched junction nucleotides: 9. CDR3 nucleotides: TGTGCCAGCAGCTCGGGGGGAGCCTCCGGCCAAGAGACCCAGTACTTC. As protein: CASSSGGASGQETQYF.

The chain has TRBV7-7 and TRBJ2-1; the D call may be TRBD1 or TRBD2 (5 bases each). CDR1 SSHAT and CDR2 FNYEAQ come from the germline V gene (reference sequence). The CDR3 is made up of 13 amino acids. Between the trimmed V and J ends, which lost 4 bases and 8 bases, there was a span of 12 bases. The chain's CDR3 is CASSYDGDDEQFF. As DNA, the CDR3 is TGTGCCAGCAGCTATGACGGGGACGATGAGCAGTTCTTC. The whole variable domain, filled in from reference TRBV7-7 and TRBJ2-1, reads GAGVSQSPRYKVTKRGQDVTLRCDPISSHATLYWYQQALGQGPEFLTYFNYEAQPDKSGLPSDRFSAERPEGSISTLTIQRTEQRDSAMYRCASSYDGDDEQFFGPGTRLTVL.

The chain has TRBV3-1 and TRBJ1-4; no definite D call. The CDR3 has 12 residues. The ends were cut back, 8 bases at V and 5 bases at J, with 9 bases in the middle. Germline V CDR1 and CDR2: LGHDT, YNNKEL (reference sequence). As DNA, the CDR3 is TGTGCCAGCGGAGGTCTAAATGAAAAACTGTTTTTT. This sequence encodes CASGGLNEKLFF.

This clonotype has a handful of counts. V usage is TRBV18 and J usage is TRBJ2-7; TRBD1 might be the D (5 bases). Trimming removed 5 bases at V and 3 bases at J, with 14 bases between. The germline gives CDR1 KGHSH, CDR2 LQKENI. This CDR3 comprises 14 residues. CDR3 in amino acids: CASSIDMGRYEQYF. DNA for the CDR3: TGTGCCAGCTCAATTGACATGGGGCGCTACGAGCAGTACTTC.